This TCR beta chain was captured by sequencing in a study of shared clonotypes between healthy human individuals. Genomic DNA per cell subset filled all wells of several immunoSEQ plates. Repertoires were generated with immunoSEQ multiplex PCR, while TCRdb's copy carries only in-frame clones and drops some. Of over 2 million clones in the sample, 80% to 95% are singletons; the top ten hold 0.37%. The CDR3 extends over 16 amino acids. Germline V gene data show CDR1 as SGHKS and CDR2 as YYEKEE (reference sequence). Trimming removed 2 bases at V and 3 bases at J, with 15 bases between. Sequencing was done on a sample of naive CD4+ T cells from PBMCs. Subset in this sample: CD45RA+ positively selected. This TCR derives from a man younger than 30 in good health. Some clones in this sample may be carry-over from other donors' samples. This sequence joins TRBV5-5 and TRBJ2-1; D is unclear. CDR3 sequence reads: CASSFAAGEIYNEQFF. DNA for the CDR3: TGTGCCAGCAGCTTCGCTGCTGGGGAAATCTACAATGAGCAGTTCTTC.